Shown below are 19 T cell receptor beta chains from a single sample sequenced in a study of cytomegalovirus exposure and HLA in healthy donors. Amplification used 60 Vbeta primers and 13 Jbeta primers. Clones were sequenced by immunoSEQ multiplex PCR, and TCRdb holds only the in-frame ones, with some missing. The repertoire holds 150,000 to 250,000 clones, with under 90% as singletons. Sequenced input: PBMCs. These receptors all stem from a boy between 2 and 15 years old in good health and CMV-seronegative.

Concerning this clone: Relative to the germline gene, one junction end is altered; a read error may explain this. V is TRBV7-7 and J is TRBJ2-3; D is perhaps TRBD2 (5 bases). Germline assignment: CDR1 SSHAT and CDR2 FNYEAQ (reference sequence). The CDR3 contains 14 residues. CDR3 loop: CASSPREAADTQYF. In nucleotides, the CDR3 is TGTGCTAGCAGCCCCCGGGAAGCGGCAGATACGCAGTATTTT.

The rearrangement joins TRBV30 to TRBJ2-3; 13 positions match TRBD2. The trim removed 8 bases at V and 3 bases at J, leaving 11 bases unmatched. The CDR3 extends over 16 amino acids. Per the germline V gene, CDR1 is GTSNPN and CDR2 is SVGIG (reference sequence). The CDR3 is CATSTGLAGSTDTQYF. Here the CDR3 DNA reads TGTGCCACTTCCACGGGACTAGCGGGGTCTACAGATACGCAGTATTTT.

The rearrangement uses TRBV30 and TRBJ1-6; D call uncertain. V lost 2 bases and J lost 0, with 8 bases in between. The V gene's germline CDR1 is GTSNPN and CDR2 SVGIG (reference sequence). This CDR3 has 15 residues. The chain's CDR3 is CAWSTGSSYNSPLHF. CDR3 DNA: TGTGCCTGGAGTACGGGGAGCTCCTATAATTCACCCCTCCACTTT.

This clone was recorded only once. V is TRBV5-1 and J is TRBJ2-5, with TRBD2 identical over 13 bases. The germline V gene encodes CDR1 SGHRS and CDR2 YFSETQ. V lost 3 bases, J lost 5 bases, and 13 bases stayed unmatched. The CDR3 loop spans 18 amino acids. CDR3 nucleotides: TGCGCCAGCAGCTCTGGGACTAGCGGGGAATGGGTAGGGGAGACCCAGTACTTC. Protein: CASSSGTSGEWVGETQYF.

V is TRBV6-6 and J is TRBJ1-1; D is undetermined. V gave up 2 bases and J gave up 7 bases, with 8 bases separating them. The CDR3 covers 12 residues. CDR1 is MNHNY and CDR2 is SVGAGI in the germline V gene (reference sequence). The CDR3 bases are TGTGCCAGCAGTTACCGGGGAGGTGAAGCTTTCTTT. This sequence encodes CASSYRGGEAFF.

The chain has TRBV5-1 and TRBJ2-3; D gene ambiguous. V was shortened by 5 bases and J by 0 bases, with 16 bases between the two germline ends. The CDR3 has 16 amino acids. Germline V gene data show CDR1 as SGHRS and CDR2 as YFSETQ. In DNA form, the CDR3 reads TGCGCCAGCAGTCTCCTAGTCCAAGCTAGCACAGATACGCAGTATTTT. Translated, it gives CASSLLVQASTDTQYF.

This clone was detected a few times. The CDR3 coding sequence is TGTGCCGGGGGATTATGGGGGGGGGCCTCCGGGGAGCTGTTTTTT. This sequence encodes CAGGLWGGASGELFF. The V call is TRBV6-1, the J call TRBJ2-2, with D possibly TRBD2 on 7 matching bases. Germline V gives CDR1 MNHNS, CDR2 SASEGT. V was trimmed by 11 bases and J by 6 bases, leaving 22 bases between them. CDR3 length: 15 residues.

This clone came up a few times. The J gene is TRBJ2-2, the V gene TRBV7-6; TRBD1 agrees at 9 bases. J lost 8 bases, V lost 6 bases, and 7 bases had no gene match. This CDR3 contains 14 residues. Germline V gene data show CDR1 as SGHVS and CDR2 as FNYEAQ. The CDR3 bases are TGTGCCAGCAGGGGGGACAGGGAATCGGGGGAGCTGTTTTTT. Its protein product is CASRGDRESGELFF.

The chain is built from TRBV7-2 and TRBJ1-4; D remains unclear. The CDR3 covers 15 residues. Germline V CDR1 and CDR2: SGHTA, FQGNSA. Between the trimmed V and J ends, which lost 0 bases and 2 bases, there was a span of 7 bases. CDR3 nucleotide sequence: TGTGCCAGCAGCTTAGCGGCCAGGACTAATGAAAAACTGTTTTTT. It specifies CASSLAARTNEKLFF.

The chain has TRBV6-1 and TRBJ2-3, with TRBD2 matching over 10 bases. The trim removed 5 bases at V and 2 bases at J, leaving 4 bases unmatched. Germline CDR1 and CDR2: MNHNS and SASEGT. The CDR3 is 15 amino acids. The CDR3 spells CASSRSGGLTDTQYF. Written as DNA, the CDR3 is TGTGCCAGCAGTCGTAGCGGGGGGCTCACAGATACGCAGTATTTT.

Points on this clone: At one of its ends the junction is not consistent with the germline gene, which may arise from a read error. The sample carries other DNA sequences with the same CDR3. The CDR3 DNA reads TGTGCTAGTGGGAGCGGGCGGGGGGCCTATAATGAGCAGTTCTTC. Protein sequence: CASGSGRGAYNEQFF. This sequence joins TRBV12-5 and TRBJ2-1; 8 bases match TRBD2. This CDR3 is 15 amino acids long. CDR1 and CDR2 from the germline V gene are LGHNT and FRNRAP.

V usage is TRBV15 and J usage is TRBJ2-2; 8 nucleotides align to TRBD2. The CDR3 is 16 amino acids. The germline gives CDR1 LNHNV, CDR2 YYDKDF (reference sequence). The J segment lost 7 bases and the V segment lost 6 bases, leaving 13 bases of the junction unmatched. The CDR3 reads CATSTRDSGVSGELFF. CDR3 bases: TGTGCCACCAGTACCCGGGATAGCGGGGTTAGCGGGGAGCTGTTTTTT.

CDR3 sequence (DNA): TGTGCCATCAGTGCCCGACAGGCTAGGGGTGAAAAACTGTTTTTT. Its translation: CAISARQARGEKLFF. The genes are TRBV10-3 and TRBJ1-4; D possibly corresponds to TRBD1 (6 bases). Between the trimmed V and J ends, which lost 4 bases and 7 bases, there was a span of 16 bases. Looked up from germline, CDR1 is ENHRY and CDR2 is SYGVKD. The CDR3 has 15 residues.

The chain joins TRBV6-6 to TRBJ1-4; 8 bases map to TRBD1. CDR1 MNHNY and CDR2 SVGAGI come from the germline V gene (reference sequence). V shed 6 bases, J shed 6 bases, and the junction held 6 bases outside the gene matches. The CDR3 is 14 amino acids. CDR3 region: CASSQTGVDEKLFF. CDR3 DNA sequence: TGTGCCAGCAGCCAGACAGGGGTGGATGAAAAACTGTTTTTT.

This clone has a single count. The CDR3 here is CASSQVATGNTEAFF. The CDR3 DNA follows: TGTGCCAGCAGCCAAGTCGCGACAGGGAACACTGAAGCTTTCTTT. The chain links TRBV4-2 to TRBJ1-1, with D tentatively TRBD1 (6 bases). The CDR3 loop spans 15 amino acids. V gave up 1 base and J gave up 1 base, with 10 bases separating them. Germline loops: CDR1 LGHNA, CDR2 YNFKEQ.

The chain recombines TRBV4-3 with TRBJ2-7; D unresolved. The CDR3 contains 16 residues. Trimming cost V 2 bases and J 5 bases, with 19 bases left between them. The V gene's germline CDR1 is LGHNA and CDR2 YSLEER. Here the CDR3 reads CASSQRSLSVPNEQYF. The CDR3 bases are TGCGCCAGCAGCCAAAGGAGTCTGTCGGTTCCTAACGAGCAGTACTTC.

J is TRBJ1-5 and V is TRBV4-2; D gene ambiguous. Trimming stripped 0 bases from V and 1 base from J, with 16 bases between. Germline CDR1 reads LGHNA; CDR2 reads YNFKEQ. The CDR3 is made up of 18 amino acids. DNA of the CDR3: TGTGCCAGCAGCCAAGACCCGGGGAGAACAGAGAGCAATCAGCCCCAGCATTTT. This sequence encodes CASSQDPGRTESNQPQHF.

The CDR3: CASSQGPDRPNTEAFF. The CDR3 coding sequence is TGTGCCAGCAGCCAAGGGCCTGACAGGCCTAACACTGAAGCTTTCTTT. The chain couples TRBV4-2 to TRBJ1-1; a possible D gene is TRBD1 (6 bases). The CDR3 length is 16 residues. The V gene's germline CDR1 is LGHNA and CDR2 YNFKEQ. V was cut by 1 base and J by 2 bases, with 14 bases left in between.

The chain combines TRBV7-9 with TRBJ2-5; no clear D gene. From germline, CDR1 is SEHNR and CDR2 FQNEAQ (reference sequence). The CDR3 sequence is 13 residues long. With 1 base removed from V and 4 bases from J, the gap between germline ends came to 7 bases. In DNA form, the CDR3 reads TGTGCCAGCAGCTTAGATACCAGAGAGACCCAGTACTTC. Translating gives CASSLDTRETQYF. The whole variable domain, filled in from reference TRBV7-9 and TRBJ2-5, reads DTGVSQNPRHKITKRGQNVTFRCDPISEHNRLYWYRQTLGQGPEFLTYFQNEAQLEKSRLLSDRFSAERPKGSFSTLEIQRTEQGDSAMYLCASSLDTRETQYFGPGTRLLVL.